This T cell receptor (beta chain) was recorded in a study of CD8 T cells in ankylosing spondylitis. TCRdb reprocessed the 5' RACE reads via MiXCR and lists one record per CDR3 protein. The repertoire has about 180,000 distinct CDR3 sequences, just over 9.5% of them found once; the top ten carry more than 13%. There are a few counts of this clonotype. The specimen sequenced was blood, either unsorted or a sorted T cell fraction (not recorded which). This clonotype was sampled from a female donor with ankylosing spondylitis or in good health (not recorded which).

CDR3 sequence: CASEIGGGPTDTQYF. The DNA of the CDR3 is TGTGCCAGCGAGATTGGAGGCGGCCCCACAGATACGCAGTATTTT. V and J are TRBV2 and TRBJ2-3; D perhaps matches TRBD2 (5 bases). Germline CDR1 reads SNHLY; CDR2 reads FYNNEI. Trimming removed 8 bases at V and 2 bases at J, with 17 bases between. There are 15 residues in the CDR3.